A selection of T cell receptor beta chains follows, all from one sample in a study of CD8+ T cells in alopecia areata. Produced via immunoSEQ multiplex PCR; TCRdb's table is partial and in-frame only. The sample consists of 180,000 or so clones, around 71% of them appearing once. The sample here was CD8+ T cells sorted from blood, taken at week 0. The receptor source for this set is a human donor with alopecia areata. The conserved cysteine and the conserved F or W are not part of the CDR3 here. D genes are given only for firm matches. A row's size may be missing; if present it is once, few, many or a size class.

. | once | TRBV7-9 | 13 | ASSSSTESNQPQH
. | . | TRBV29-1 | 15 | SVEDPDSTPRNYGYT
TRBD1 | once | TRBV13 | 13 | ASSLSGTDSETQY
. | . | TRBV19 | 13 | ASRVTENSNQPQH
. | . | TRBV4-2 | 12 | ASSQTRSPSPLH
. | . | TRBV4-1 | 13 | ASSQGLGDPREAF
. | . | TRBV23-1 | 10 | ASRRVRVEAF
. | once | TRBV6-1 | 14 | ASSARADNLRTEAF
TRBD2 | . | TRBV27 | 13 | ASHPSGRTYNEQF
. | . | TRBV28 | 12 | ASSSDRTNQPQH
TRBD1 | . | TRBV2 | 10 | ASWGQEYEQY
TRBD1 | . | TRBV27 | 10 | ASSTTGNGAF
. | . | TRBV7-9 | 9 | ASSLAGEQY
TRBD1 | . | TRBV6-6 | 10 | ASSWTGDGYT
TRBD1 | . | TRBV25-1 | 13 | ASSDGDSVNEKLF
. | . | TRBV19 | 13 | ASSLGTESSYEQY
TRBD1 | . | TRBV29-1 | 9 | SAGTGNEQY
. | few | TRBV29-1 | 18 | SVEDLKVDKGNLGTYEQY
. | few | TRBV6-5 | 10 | ASSYSGGTQY
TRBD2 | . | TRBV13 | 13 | ASMRGGDAQGTQY
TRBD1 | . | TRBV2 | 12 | ASSTTATGGGYT
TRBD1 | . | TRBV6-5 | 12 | ASSYNRGHDGYT
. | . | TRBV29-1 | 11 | SVDRTLDNEQF
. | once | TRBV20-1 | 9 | SAGWLIGYT
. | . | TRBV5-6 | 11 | ASSSTVWDEAF
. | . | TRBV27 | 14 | ASSLRPDSMNTEAF
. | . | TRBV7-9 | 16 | ASSSPWEGRATNEKLF
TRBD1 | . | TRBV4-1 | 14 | ASSQADRGVSYEQY
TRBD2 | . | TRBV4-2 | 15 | ASSQVGSGGAQETQY
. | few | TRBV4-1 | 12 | ASTSGQGSYGYT
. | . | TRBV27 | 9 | ASSLSNEQF
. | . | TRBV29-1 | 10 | SVDTKYNEQF
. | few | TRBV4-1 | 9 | ASSQEREQF
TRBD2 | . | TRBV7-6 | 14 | ASSPGLAGRTDTQY
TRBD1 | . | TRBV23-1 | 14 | ASEPRQGSNTGELF
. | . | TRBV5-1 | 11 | ASGGHLQDTQY
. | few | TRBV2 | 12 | ASSPRDTTDTQY
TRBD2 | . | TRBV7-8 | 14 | ASSSEGGGATDTQY
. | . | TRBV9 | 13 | ASSVGGSRTDTQY
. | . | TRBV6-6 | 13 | ASCNREARTNEQF
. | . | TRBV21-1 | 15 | ASSKARPDRGRNEQF
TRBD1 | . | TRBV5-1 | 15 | ASSLRTGVSLNTEAF
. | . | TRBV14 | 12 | ASSQGPNIYGYT
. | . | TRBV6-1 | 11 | ASSGRRIYEQY
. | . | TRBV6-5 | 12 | ASSYSYPGQGAF